One and the same sample provided the 7 T cell receptor beta chains below, sequenced in a study of T cell repertoires in cytomegalovirus infection. In TCRdb, the reads were re-called with MiXCR into one record per CDR3 protein. The sample has a few hundred thousand distinct CDR3 sequences; approximately 26% are singletons. Sequencing was carried out using PBMCs. Receptors originate from a human donor in good health (CMV status not recorded). Some clones in this sample may be carry-over from other donors' samples.

This clonotype was seen ten or more times. The chain employs TRBV7-2 and TRBJ2-5, with D maybe TRBD2 (6 bases). Germline V gene data show CDR1 as SGHTA and CDR2 as FQGNSA. Trimming took off 0 bases at V and 4 bases at J, with 6 bases between the two ends. The CDR3 has 13 amino acids. The CDR3 region has the DNA TGTGCCAGCAGCTTAGCAGCGGGAGAGACCCAGTACTTC. It codes for CASSLAAGETQYF.

V gene TRBV7-3 combines with J gene TRBJ2-1; TRBD2 matches 8 bases. The CDR3 spans 17 residues. Germline V gives CDR1 SGHTA, CDR2 FQGTGA. V gave up 2 bases and J gave up 2 bases; unmatched junction bases: 8. CDR3 residues: CASSLRVSGLAYNEQFF. In DNA, the CDR3 is TGTGCCAGCAGCTTACGGGTTTCGGGACTAGCCTACAATGAGCAGTTCTTC.

The sample holds a few counts of this clonotype. The chain joins TRBV7-2 to TRBJ1-5; 11 positions match TRBD1. The CDR3 loop spans 16 amino acids. V lost 4 bases, J lost 2 bases, and 4 bases stayed unmatched. CDR1 SGHTA and CDR2 FQGNSA come from the germline V gene. The CDR3 DNA is TGTGCCAGCAGCTGGGACAGGGGGGGCGGCAATCAGCCCCAGCATTTT. Translated, it gives CASSWDRGGGNQPQHF.

The chain joins TRBV4-2 to TRBJ1-2; unclear D gene. This CDR3 has 16 amino acids. Trimming took off 4 bases at V and 0 bases at J, with 15 bases between the two ends. CDR1 is LGHNA and CDR2 is YNFKEQ in the germline V gene. The CDR3 DNA follows: TGTGCCAGCAGCCCCCAAACGGCGGAAACTAACTATGGCTACACCTTC. This encodes CASSPQTAETNYGYTF.

This clonotype has at least ten counts. The chain joins TRBV7-2 to TRBJ2-1; 12 positions match TRBD1. Germline values: CDR1 SGHTA, CDR2 FQGNSA. Losses at the gene ends were 5 bases for V and 7 bases for J; bases not matched to a gene: 3. The CDR3 covers 14 residues. The CDR3 nucleotides read TGTGCCAGCAGCCGGGACAGGGGGCAGAATGAGCAGTTCTTC. Protein: CASSRDRGQNEQFF.

This clonotype has just a few counts. The chain combines TRBV7-9 with TRBJ2-7; TRBD1 agrees at 9 bases. Looked up from germline, CDR1 is SEHNR and CDR2 is FQNEAQ (reference sequence). There are 16 residues in the CDR3. Trimming at V came to 4 bases and at J to 0 bases, leaving 7 bases not matched to a gene. CDR3 nucleotides: TGTGCCAGCAGCTCCACTCCGGGACAGGGCTCCTACGAGCAGTACGTC. It specifies CASSSTPGQGSYEQYV.

This clonotype turned up a few times. The V gene is TRBV7-9, the J gene TRBJ2-5, with a weak D call TRBD2 (5 bases). V was pared by 4 bases and J by 4 bases, with 13 bases between. CDR1 is SEHNR and CDR2 is FQNEAQ in the germline V gene (reference sequence). The CDR3 loop spans 14 amino acids. CDR3 residues: CASSSRAAGETQYF. CDR3 DNA: TGTGCCAGCAGCTCCCGCGCTGCGGGAGAGACCCAGTACTTC.